This T cell receptor beta chain was recovered during a study of cytomegalovirus exposure and HLA in healthy donors. Study-wide background: Around 85 million unique TCR sequences came from HLA-typed donors in an early release.

The J segment lost 8 bases and the V segment lost 4 bases, leaving 2 bases of the junction unmatched. There are 12 residues in the CDR3. From germline, CDR1 is SGHNT and CDR2 YYREEE (reference sequence). Study-wide results and limits: Investigators reported more than 150 TCR beta chains as tied to cytomegalovirus. In an earlier analysis, most TCR beta V segments were productive about 87% or about 30% of the time.

It was with 60 Vbeta and 13 Jbeta primers that the PCR ran. TCRdb keeps only in-frame clones here, not all; method: immunoSEQ multiplex PCR. The sample records around 150,000 clones, 76% being singletons. Concerning this clone: The antigen remains undetermined.

The sequence came from a man aged 35 to 55 in good health and CMV-seronegative. This chain uses TRBV5-4 with TRBJ1-1; 10 nucleotides agree with TRBD1. The specimen was PBMCs. The CDR3 region has the DNA TGTGCCAGCAGCACGGACAGGGGGGAAGCTTTCTTT. Its protein product is CASSTDRGEAFF. Full variable domain (remainder filled in from reference TRBV5-4 and TRBJ1-1): ETGVTQSPTHLIKTRGQQVTLRCSSQSGHNTVSWYQQALGQGPQFIFQYYREEENGRGNFPPRFSGLQFPNYSSELNVNALELDDSALYLCASSTDRGEAFFGQGTRLTVV.